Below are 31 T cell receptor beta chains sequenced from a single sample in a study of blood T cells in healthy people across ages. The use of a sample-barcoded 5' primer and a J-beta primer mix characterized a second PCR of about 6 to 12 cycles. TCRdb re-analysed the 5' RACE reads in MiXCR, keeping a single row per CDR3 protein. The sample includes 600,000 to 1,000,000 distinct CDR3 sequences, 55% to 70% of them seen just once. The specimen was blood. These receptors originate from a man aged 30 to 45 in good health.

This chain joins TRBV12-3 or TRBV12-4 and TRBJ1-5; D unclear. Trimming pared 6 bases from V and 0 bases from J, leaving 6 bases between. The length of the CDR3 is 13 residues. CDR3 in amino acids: CASRGYSNQPQHF. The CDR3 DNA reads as TGTGCCAGCAGGGGGTATAGCAATCAGCCCCAGCATTTT.

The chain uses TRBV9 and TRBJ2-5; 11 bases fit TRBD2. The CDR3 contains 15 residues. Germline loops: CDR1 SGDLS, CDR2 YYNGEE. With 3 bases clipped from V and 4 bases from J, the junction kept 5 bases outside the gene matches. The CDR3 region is CASSADGTSGETQYF. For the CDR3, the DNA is TGTGCCAGCAGCGCGGACGGGACTAGCGGAGAGACCCAGTACTTC.

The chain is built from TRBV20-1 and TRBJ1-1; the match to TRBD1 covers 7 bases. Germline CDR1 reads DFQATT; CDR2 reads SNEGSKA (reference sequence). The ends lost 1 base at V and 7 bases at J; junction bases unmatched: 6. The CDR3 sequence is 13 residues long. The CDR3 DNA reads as TGCAGTGCTAGAGCCGGGACAGAGTTTGAAGCTTTCTTT. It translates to CSARAGTEFEAFF.

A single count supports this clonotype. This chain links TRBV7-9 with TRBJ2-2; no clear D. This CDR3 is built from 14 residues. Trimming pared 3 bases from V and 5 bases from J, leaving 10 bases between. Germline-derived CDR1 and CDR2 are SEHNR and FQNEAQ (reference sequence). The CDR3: CASSLSVETGELFF. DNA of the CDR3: TGTGCCAGCAGCTTGTCTGTCGAGACCGGGGAGCTGTTTTTT. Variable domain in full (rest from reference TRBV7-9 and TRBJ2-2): DTGVSQNPRHKITKRGQNVTFRCDPISEHNRLYWYRQTLGQGPEFLTYFQNEAQLEKSRLLSDRFSAERPKGSFSTLEIQRTEQGDSAMYLCASSLSVETGELFFGEGSRLTVL.

The CDR3 loop reads CASSAERLYEQYF. The CDR3 DNA reads TGTGCCAGCAGCGCGGAGAGGCTCTACGAGCAGTACTTC. The chain links TRBV5-6 to TRBJ2-4, with unresolved D. The J call could be wrong; TRBJ2-7 is a better fit for the DNA end. Looked up from germline, CDR1 is SGHDT and CDR2 is YYEEEE. There are 13 residues in the CDR3.

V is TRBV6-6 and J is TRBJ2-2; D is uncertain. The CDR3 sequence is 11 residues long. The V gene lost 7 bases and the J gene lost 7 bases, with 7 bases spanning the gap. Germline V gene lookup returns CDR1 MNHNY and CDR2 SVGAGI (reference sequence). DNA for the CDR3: TGTGCCAGCATCTCTGGCGGGGAGCTGTTTTTT. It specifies CASISGGELFF.

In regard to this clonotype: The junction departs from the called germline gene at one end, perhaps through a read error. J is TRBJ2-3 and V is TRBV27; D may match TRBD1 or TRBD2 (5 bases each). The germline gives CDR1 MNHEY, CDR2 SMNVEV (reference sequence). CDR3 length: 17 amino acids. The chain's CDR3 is CASSLVTDRLRTDTQYF. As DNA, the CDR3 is TGTGCCAGCAGTTTGGTGACAGATCGACTACGCACAGACACGCAGTATTTT.

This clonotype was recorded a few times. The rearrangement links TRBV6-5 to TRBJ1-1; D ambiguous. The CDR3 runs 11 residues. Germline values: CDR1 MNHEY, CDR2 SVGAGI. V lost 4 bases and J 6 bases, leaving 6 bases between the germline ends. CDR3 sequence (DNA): TGTGCCAGCAGTTTTCGGTCTGAAGCTTTCTTT. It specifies CASSFRSEAFF.

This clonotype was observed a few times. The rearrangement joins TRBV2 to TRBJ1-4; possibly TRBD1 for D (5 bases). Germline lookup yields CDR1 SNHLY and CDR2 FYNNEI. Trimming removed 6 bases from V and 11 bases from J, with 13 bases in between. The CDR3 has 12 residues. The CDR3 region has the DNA TGTGCCAGCAGCCCTCGGGGGGACAAACTGTTTTTT. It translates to CASSPRGDKLFF.

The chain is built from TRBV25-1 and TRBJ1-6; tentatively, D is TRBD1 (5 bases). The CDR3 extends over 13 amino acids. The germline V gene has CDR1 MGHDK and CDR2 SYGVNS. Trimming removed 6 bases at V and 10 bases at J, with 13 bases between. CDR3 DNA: TGTGCCAGCAGGTGGGACCATGAATCACCCCTCCACTTT. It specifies CASRWDHESPLHF.

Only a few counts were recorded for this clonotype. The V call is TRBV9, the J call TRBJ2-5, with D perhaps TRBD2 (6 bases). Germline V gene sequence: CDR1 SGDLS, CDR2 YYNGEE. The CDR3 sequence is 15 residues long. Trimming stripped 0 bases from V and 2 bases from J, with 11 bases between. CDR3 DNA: TGTGCCAGCAGCGTAGCTGAGGGGAGGCAAGAGACCCAGTACTTC. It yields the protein CASSVAEGRQETQYF.

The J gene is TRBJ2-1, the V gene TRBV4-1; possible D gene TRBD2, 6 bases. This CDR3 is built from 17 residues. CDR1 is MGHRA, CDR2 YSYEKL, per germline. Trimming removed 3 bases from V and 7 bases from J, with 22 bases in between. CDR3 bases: TGCGCCAGCAGCCAGGACGACGCGGCAGGAGGGGTTAATGAGCAGTTCTTC. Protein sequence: CASSQDDAAGGVNEQFF.

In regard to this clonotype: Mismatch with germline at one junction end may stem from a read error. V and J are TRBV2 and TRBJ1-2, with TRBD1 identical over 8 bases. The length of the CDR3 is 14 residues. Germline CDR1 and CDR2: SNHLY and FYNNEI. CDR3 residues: CASSQSRGPYGYTF. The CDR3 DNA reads TGCGCCAGCAGTCAGTCCAGGGGGCCCTATGGCTACACCTTC.

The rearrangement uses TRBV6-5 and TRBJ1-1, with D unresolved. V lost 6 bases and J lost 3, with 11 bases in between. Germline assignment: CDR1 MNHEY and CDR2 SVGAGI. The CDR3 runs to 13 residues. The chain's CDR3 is CASRTGYHTEAFF. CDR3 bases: TGTGCCAGCAGGACCGGCTACCACACTGAAGCTTTCTTT.

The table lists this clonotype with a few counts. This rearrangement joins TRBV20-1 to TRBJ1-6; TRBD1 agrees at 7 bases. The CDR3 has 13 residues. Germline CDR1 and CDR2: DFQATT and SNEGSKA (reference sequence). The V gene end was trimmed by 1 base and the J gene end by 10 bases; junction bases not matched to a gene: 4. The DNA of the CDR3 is TGCAGTGCTAGAGGACAGGGAGGGTCACCCCTCCACTTT. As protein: CSARGQGGSPLHF.

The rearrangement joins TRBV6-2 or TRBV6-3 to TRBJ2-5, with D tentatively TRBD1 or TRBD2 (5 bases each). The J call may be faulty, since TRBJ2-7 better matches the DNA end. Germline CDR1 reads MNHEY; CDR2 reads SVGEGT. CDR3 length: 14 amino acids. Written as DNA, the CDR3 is TGTGCCAGCAGTTACGAGGGGACGCTTGACGAGCAGTACTTC. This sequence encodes CASSYEGTLDEQYF.

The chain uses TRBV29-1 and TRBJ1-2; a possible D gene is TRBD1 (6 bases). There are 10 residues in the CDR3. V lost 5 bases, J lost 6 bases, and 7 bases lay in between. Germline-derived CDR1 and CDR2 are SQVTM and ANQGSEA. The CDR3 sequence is CSVNRDGYTF. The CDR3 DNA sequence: TGCAGCGTTAACAGGGATGGCTACACCTTC.

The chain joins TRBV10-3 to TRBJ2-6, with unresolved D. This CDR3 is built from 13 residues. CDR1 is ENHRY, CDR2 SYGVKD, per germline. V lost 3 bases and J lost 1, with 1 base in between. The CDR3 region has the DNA TGTGCCATCAGTGAATCTGGGGCCAACGTCCTGACTTTC. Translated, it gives CAISESGANVLTF.

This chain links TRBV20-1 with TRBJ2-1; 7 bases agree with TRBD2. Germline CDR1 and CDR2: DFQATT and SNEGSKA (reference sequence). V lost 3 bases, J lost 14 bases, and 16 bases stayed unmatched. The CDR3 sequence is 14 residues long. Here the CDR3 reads CSASVIARLRGEFF. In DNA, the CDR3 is TGCAGTGCTAGTGTTATAGCCAGGCTCCGGGGGGAGTTCTTC.

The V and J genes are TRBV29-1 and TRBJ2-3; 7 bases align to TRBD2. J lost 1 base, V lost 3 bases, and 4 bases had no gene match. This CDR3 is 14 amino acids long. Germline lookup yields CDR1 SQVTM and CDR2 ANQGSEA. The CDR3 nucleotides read TGCAGCGTTGAGGGCCTAGCGGGCACAGATACGCAGTATTTT. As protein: CSVEGLAGTDTQYF.

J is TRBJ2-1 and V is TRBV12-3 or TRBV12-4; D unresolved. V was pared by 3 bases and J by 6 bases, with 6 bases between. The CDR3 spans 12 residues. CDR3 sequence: CASSFNLNEQFF. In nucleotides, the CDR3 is TGTGCCAGCAGTTTCAACCTCAATGAGCAGTTCTTC.

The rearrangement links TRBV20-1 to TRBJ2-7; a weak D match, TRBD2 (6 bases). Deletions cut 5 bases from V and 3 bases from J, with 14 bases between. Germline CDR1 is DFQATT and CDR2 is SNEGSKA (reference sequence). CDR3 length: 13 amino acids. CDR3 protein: CSASGLQYYEQYF. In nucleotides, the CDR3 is TGCAGTGCTTCGGGACTCCAGTACTACGAGCAGTACTTC.

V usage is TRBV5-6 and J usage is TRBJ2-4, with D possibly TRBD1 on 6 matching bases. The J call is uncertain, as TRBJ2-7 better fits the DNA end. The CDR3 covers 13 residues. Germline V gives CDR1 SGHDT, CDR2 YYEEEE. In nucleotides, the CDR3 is TGTGCCAGCAGCCGGACAGCAGTATACGAGCAGTACTTC. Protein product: CASSRTAVYEQYF.

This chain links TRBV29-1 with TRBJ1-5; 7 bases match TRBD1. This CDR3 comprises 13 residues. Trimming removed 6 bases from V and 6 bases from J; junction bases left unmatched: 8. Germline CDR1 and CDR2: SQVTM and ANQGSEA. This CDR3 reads CSVRTQGGQPQHF. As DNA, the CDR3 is TGCAGCGTGAGGACCCAGGGGGGTCAGCCCCAGCATTTT.

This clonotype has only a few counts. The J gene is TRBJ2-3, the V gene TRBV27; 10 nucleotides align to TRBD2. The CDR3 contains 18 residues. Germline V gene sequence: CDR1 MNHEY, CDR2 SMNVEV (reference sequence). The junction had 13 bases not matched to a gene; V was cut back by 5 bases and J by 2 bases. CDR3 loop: CASSPLAGLAVITDTQYF. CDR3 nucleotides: TGTGCCAGCAGTCCCTTGGCCGGACTAGCGGTGATCACAGATACGCAGTATTTT.

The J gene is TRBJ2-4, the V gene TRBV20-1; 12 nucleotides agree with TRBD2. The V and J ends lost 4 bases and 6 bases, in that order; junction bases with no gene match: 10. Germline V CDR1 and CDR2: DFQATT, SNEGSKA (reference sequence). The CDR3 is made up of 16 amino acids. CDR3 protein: CSAIPSGGAFGNIQYF. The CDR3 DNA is TGCAGTGCTATCCCTAGCGGGGGGGCATTTGGAAACATTCAGTACTTC.

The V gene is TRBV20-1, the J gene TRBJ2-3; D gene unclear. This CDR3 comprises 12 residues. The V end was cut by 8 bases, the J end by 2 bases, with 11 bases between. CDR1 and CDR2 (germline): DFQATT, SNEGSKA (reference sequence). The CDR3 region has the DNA TGCAGTTCAAGATCCCTCACAGATACGCAGTATTTT. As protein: CSSRSLTDTQYF.

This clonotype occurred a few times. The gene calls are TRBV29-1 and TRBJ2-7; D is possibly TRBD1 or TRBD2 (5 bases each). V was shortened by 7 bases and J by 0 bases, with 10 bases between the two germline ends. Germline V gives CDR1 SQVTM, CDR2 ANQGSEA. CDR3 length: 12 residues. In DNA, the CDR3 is TGCAGCGGGGACGAGCTCTCCTACGAGCAGTACTTC. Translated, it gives CSGDELSYEQYF.

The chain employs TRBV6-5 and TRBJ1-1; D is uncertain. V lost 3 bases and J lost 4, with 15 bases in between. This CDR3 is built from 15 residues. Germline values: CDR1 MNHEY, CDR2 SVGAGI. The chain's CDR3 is CASSYQYRAFTEAFF. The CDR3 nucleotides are TGTGCCAGCAGTTATCAATACCGGGCCTTCACTGAAGCTTTCTTT.

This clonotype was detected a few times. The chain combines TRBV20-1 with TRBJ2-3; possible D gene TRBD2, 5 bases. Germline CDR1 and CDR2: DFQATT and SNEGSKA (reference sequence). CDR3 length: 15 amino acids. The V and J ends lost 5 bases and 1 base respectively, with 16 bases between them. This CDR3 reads CSAPGSPGGTDTQYF. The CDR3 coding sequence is TGCAGTGCTCCTGGGTCCCCCGGGGGCACAGATACGCAGTATTTT.

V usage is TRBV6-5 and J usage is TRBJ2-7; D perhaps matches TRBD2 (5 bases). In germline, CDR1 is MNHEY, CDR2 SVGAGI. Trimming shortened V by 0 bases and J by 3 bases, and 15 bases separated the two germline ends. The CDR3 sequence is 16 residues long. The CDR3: CASSYSSVGDYYEQYF. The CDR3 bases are TGTGCCAGCAGTTACTCGAGTGTCGGAGACTACTACGAGCAGTACTTC.